The T cell receptor beta chain described here comes from a study of T cell clonality in common variable immunodeficiency. General study findings and limits: Shared TCRbeta clones were fewer between CVID subjects than controls. Fewer deletions and N-nucleotide insertions were reportedly seen in common variable immunodeficiency TCR beta sequences. Repertoire-complication correlations in CVID were limited by patient heterogeneity.

Sequencing was performed with immunoSEQ multiplex PCR; in TCRdb, only in-frame clones are kept and a portion is missing. This sample has about 25,000 clones, each found more than once. CDR3 length: 17 residues. Germline CDR1 SNHLY, CDR2 FYNNEI. V lost 6 bases, J lost 3 bases, and 12 bases stayed unmatched. This clone was seen ten or more times. The antigen remains undetermined. Read sequence stops 3 residues before the CDR3 end, and the germline J gene provides the missing end. The CVID group had 15 females and some 30 males, mean age 40. Sequencing was done on a sample of peripheral blood mononuclear cells. The origin of this receptor is a human donor with common variable immunodeficiency. This chain joins TRBV2 and TRBJ2-7; 12 positions match TRBD2. Here the CDR3 reads CASRARRGTSGFYEQYF. The sequenced CDR3 bases are TGTGCCAGCAGAGCGCGCCGCGGGACTAGCGGGTTCTACGAG.